The next 26 T cell receptor beta chains were all read from a single sample in a study of cytomegalovirus exposure and HLA in healthy donors. PCR involved 60 Vbeta and 13 Jbeta primers. Only in-frame clones appear in the TCRdb table, and some are missing; sequencing was by immunoSEQ multiplex PCR. The sample records more than 150,000 clones, around 80% being singletons. Sequencing was carried out using PBMCs. These receptors came from a girl under 18 in good health and CMV-seropositive.

This clone was detected only a few times. The gene calls are TRBV19 and TRBJ2-6; D is ambiguous. This CDR3 contains 15 residues. V lost 3 bases to trimming and J lost 2 bases, with 8 bases between them. Germline V CDR1 and CDR2: LNHDA, SQIVND (reference sequence). CDR3: CASSMITAGANVLTF. DNA for the CDR3: TGTGCCAGTAGTATGATCACGGCTGGGGCCAACGTCCTGACTTTC.

The DNA for the CDR3 is TGTGCCAGCGGCCGACAGGGGGAGACCCAGTACTTC. Residues: CASGRQGETQYF. The chain uses TRBV2 and TRBJ2-5; 8 bases are a match to TRBD1. CDR1 is SNHLY and CDR2 is FYNNEI in the germline V gene. This CDR3 has 12 amino acids. With V trimmed by 8 bases and J by 5 bases, 4 bases remained unmatched.

V is TRBV6-5 and J is TRBJ1-4, with D uncertain. Germline CDR1 is MNHEY and CDR2 is SVGAGI. The CDR3 contains 13 residues. V lost 6 bases and J lost 7, with 12 bases in between. The CDR3 DNA follows: TGTGCCAGCAGGGCGGCCTTGACTGAAAAACTGTTTTTT. Its protein product is CASRAALTEKLFF.

This clone has a single count. The rearrangement joins TRBV6-1 to TRBJ1-5; D unresolved. The CDR3 covers 13 residues. The V gene's germline CDR1 is MNHNS and CDR2 SASEGT. V gave up 6 bases and J gave up 2 bases, with 8 bases separating them. For the CDR3, the DNA is TGTGCCAGCAGCGTGGGAGGCAATCAGCCCCAGCATTTT. Translation: CASSVGGNQPQHF.

The gene calls are TRBV10-3 and TRBJ2-2; 11 nucleotides align to TRBD2. Losses at the gene ends were 3 bases for V and 6 bases for J; bases not matched to a gene: 3. The CDR3 is made up of 15 amino acids. Germline assignment: CDR1 ENHRY and CDR2 SYGVKD. The CDR3: CAISETSGSSGELFF. As DNA, the CDR3 is TGTGCCATCAGTGAAACTAGCGGGAGTTCCGGGGAGCTGTTTTTT.

V gene TRBV16 combines with J gene TRBJ2-6; TRBD1 is a possible D gene (5 bases). V lost 5 bases and J 1 base, leaving 9 bases between the germline ends. The CDR3 is 15 residues long. Germline assignment: CDR1 KGHSY and CDR2 FQNENV. The CDR3 spells CASSSRGSGANVLTF. The CDR3 DNA is TGTGCCAGCAGCTCTAGGGGTTCTGGGGCCAACGTCCTGACTTTC.

The rearrangement joins TRBV2 to TRBJ1-2; D is unresolved. CDR1 is SNHLY and CDR2 is FYNNEI in the germline V gene. Trimming removed 3 bases at V and 3 bases at J, with 8 bases between. This CDR3 is built from 13 residues. The CDR3 nucleotides are TGTGCCAGCAGTGATCAGGTCTACTATGGCTACACCTTC. This translates into CASSDQVYYGYTF.

V and J are TRBV12-5 and TRBJ2-1; 8 nucleotides agree with TRBD2. There are 17 residues in the CDR3. Germline loops: CDR1 LGHNT, CDR2 FRNRAP. V lost 0 bases, J lost 4 bases, and 8 bases stayed unmatched. The CDR3 coding sequence is TGTGCTAGTGGTTTGGTACTGGGTAGCGGGACTTACAATGAGCAGTTCTTC. The encoded protein is CASGLVLGSGTYNEQFF.

J is TRBJ2-7 and V is TRBV18; D perhaps matches TRBD2 (5 bases). Trimming took off 1 base at V and 0 bases at J, with 10 bases between the two ends. The length of the CDR3 is 15 residues. Germline V lookup: CDR1 KGHSH, CDR2 LQKENI. In nucleotides, the CDR3 is TGTGCCAGCTCACCACGGGCGGGTCGCTCCTACGAGCAGTACTTC. The encoded protein is CASSPRAGRSYEQYF. Full variable domain (missing parts from reference TRBV18 and TRBJ2-7): NAGVMQNPRHLVRRRGQEARLRCSPMKGHSHVYWYRQLPEEGLKFMVYLQKENIIDESGMPKERFSAEFPKEGPSILRIQQVVRGDSAAYFCASSPRAGRSYEQYFGPGTRLTVT.

The CDR3 DNA sequence: TGCAGTGCTACTCCAGACTACGAGCAGTACTTC. This sequence encodes CSATPDYEQYF. This chain connects TRBV20-1 to TRBJ2-7; D not certain. Germline V lookup: CDR1 DFQATT, CDR2 SNEGSKA (reference sequence). This CDR3 is built from 11 residues. Trimming shortened V by 4 bases and J by 3 bases, and 7 bases separated the two germline ends.

This clone has only one observation. The chain couples TRBV7-6 to TRBJ2-7; tentative D call: TRBD2 (6 bases). CDR3 length equals 15 residues. From germline, CDR1 is SGHVS and CDR2 FNYEAQ. With 2 bases removed from V and 1 base from J, the gap between germline ends came to 12 bases. In DNA, the CDR3 is TGTGCCAGCAGCTTATTCCGTGGAGGGTCCTACGAGCAGTACTTC. Its protein is CASSLFRGGSYEQYF.

The J gene is TRBJ2-1, the V gene TRBV6-1, with 11 positions matching TRBD1. Germline CDR1 reads MNHNS; CDR2 reads SASEGT. This CDR3 contains 15 residues. V lost 3 bases to trimming and J lost 6 bases; unmatched junction nucleotides: 4. This CDR3 is CASSEPGQGGNEQFF. DNA for the CDR3: TGTGCCAGCAGTGAGCCGGGACAGGGGGGCAATGAGCAGTTCTTC.

The gene calls are TRBV28 and TRBJ2-1, with 8 bases matching TRBD1. Germline V CDR1 and CDR2: MDHEN, SYDVKM. With 6 bases clipped from V and 8 bases from J, the junction kept 6 bases outside the gene matches. This CDR3 contains 13 residues. The CDR3 is CASRWTGWDEQFF. The DNA of the CDR3 is TGTGCCAGCAGGTGGACAGGGTGGGATGAGCAGTTCTTC.

The chain employs TRBV11-2 and TRBJ2-2; 7 bases agree with TRBD2. Trimming removed 1 base from V and 6 bases from J; junction bases left unmatched: 2. The CDR3 extends over 14 amino acids. Germline V CDR1 and CDR2: SGHAT, FQNNGV. The DNA for the CDR3 is TGTGCCAGCAGCTTAGCGGGAGGTCCCGGGGAGCTGTTTTTT. Amino acids: CASSLAGGPGELFF.

V gene TRBV5-4 combines with J gene TRBJ1-1; D gene ambiguous. The CDR3 runs to 15 residues. CDR1 is SGHNT, CDR2 YYREEE, per germline (reference sequence). V was shortened by 4 bases and J by 1 base, with 14 bases between the two germline ends. CDR3 bases: TGTGCCAGCAGCGCCCGGCAGACTCCGAACACTGAAGCTTTCTTT. This encodes CASSARQTPNTEAFF.

The V call is TRBV5-1, the J call TRBJ1-1; D ambiguous. From germline, CDR1 is SGHRS and CDR2 YFSETQ. V lost 3 bases to trimming and J lost 0 bases, with 9 bases between them. The CDR3 has 14 amino acids. The CDR3 region is CASSSLSLNTEAFF. CDR3 coding DNA: TGCGCCAGCAGCTCACTTAGCCTGAACACTGAAGCTTTCTTT.

The J gene is TRBJ2-7, the V gene TRBV5-4, with 8 nucleotides matching TRBD2. Germline V gene sequence: CDR1 SGHNT, CDR2 YYREEE (reference sequence). With 2 bases clipped from V and 4 bases from J, the junction kept 14 bases outside the gene matches. The CDR3 runs to 17 residues. CDR3 DNA: TGTGCCAGCAGCTTTCCCGCATCTAGCGGGTATTCTTACGAGCAGTACTTC. This encodes CASSFPASSGYSYEQYF. Full variable domain (outside the CDR3, taken from reference TRBV5-4 and TRBJ2-7): ETGVTQSPTHLIKTRGQQVTLRCSSQSGHNTVSWYQQALGQGPQFIFQYYREEENGRGNFPPRFSGLQFPNYSSELNVNALELDDSALYLCASSFPASSGYSYEQYFGPGTRLTVT.

In its sample, this clone was seen once. The J gene is TRBJ2-3, the V gene TRBV2; 7 bases align to TRBD2. The CDR3 is made up of 14 amino acids. Looked up from germline, CDR1 is SNHLY and CDR2 is FYNNEI. Trimming cost V 10 bases and J 1 base; bases outside gene matches: 8. CDR3: CATRDYPGTDTQYF. CDR3 coding DNA: TGTGCCACGCGGGACTACCCCGGCACAGATACGCAGTATTTT. Using reference TRBV2 and TRBJ2-3 for the parts outside the CDR3, the full variable domain is EPEVTQTPSHQVTQMGQEVILRCVPISNHLYFYWYRQILGQKVEFLVSFYNNEISEKSEIFDDQFSVERPDGSNFTLKIRSTKLEDSAMYFCATRDYPGTDTQYFGPGTRLTVL.

This clone has just a few counts. This CDR3 is CASGLPSRGFGANVLTF. The DNA for the CDR3 is TGTGCTAGTGGTTTGCCCAGTAGGGGCTTTGGGGCCAACGTCCTGACTTTC. V gene TRBV12-5 combines with J gene TRBJ2-6; tentative D call: TRBD1 (5 bases). The length of the CDR3 is 17 residues. Looked up from germline, CDR1 is LGHNT and CDR2 is FRNRAP. The germline V and J ends were trimmed by 2 bases and 3 bases, with 14 bases remaining between them.

The chain combines TRBV27 with TRBJ2-7; D call uncertain. The length of the CDR3 is 13 residues. V was pared by 2 bases and J by 6 bases, with 11 bases between. The germline V gene has CDR1 MNHEY and CDR2 SMNVEV (reference sequence). The CDR3 sequence is CASSLSLNGEQYF. DNA of the CDR3: TGTGCCAGCAGTTTAAGTCTTAACGGCGAGCAGTACTTC.

There are a few counts of this clone. The V gene is TRBV5-4, the J gene TRBJ2-2, with TRBD1 matching over 8 bases. The CDR3 is 15 residues long. Germline V CDR1 and CDR2: SGHNT, YYREEE (reference sequence). Losses at the gene ends were 4 bases for V and 6 bases for J; bases not matched to a gene: 8. CDR3 amino acids: CASSRMSRGPGELFF. The CDR3, as DNA: TGTGCCAGCAGCCGGATGTCCAGGGGGCCCGGGGAGCTGTTTTTT. The whole variable domain, filled in from reference TRBV5-4 and TRBJ2-2, reads ETGVTQSPTHLIKTRGQQVTLRCSSQSGHNTVSWYQQALGQGPQFIFQYYREEENGRGNFPPRFSGLQFPNYSSELNVNALELDDSALYLCASSRMSRGPGELFFGEGSRLTVL.

This clone was found many times. The chain links TRBV25-1 to TRBJ2-7; 7 nucleotides match TRBD2. CDR1 is MGHDK and CDR2 is SYGVNS in the germline V gene. V dropped 7 bases and J dropped 4; count of bases not matched to a gene: 7. This CDR3 region has 13 residues. The CDR3 protein is CASTKQGGYEQYF. As DNA, the CDR3 is TGTGCCAGCACCAAGCAGGGAGGGTACGAGCAGTACTTC.

The chain carries TRBV11-3 and TRBJ1-1; D is possibly TRBD1 (6 bases). CDR1 SGHNT and CDR2 YENEEA come from the germline V gene. The CDR3 consists of 13 residues. V was cut by 8 bases and J by 4 bases, with 14 bases left in between. CDR3 nucleotide sequence: TGTGCCAGCGCGGCACAGGGATCCACTGAAGCTTTCTTT. Its translation: CASAAQGSTEAFF. The full variable domain, in which reference TRBV11-3 and TRBJ1-1 provide the parts outside the CDR3, is EAGVVQSPRYKIIEKKQPVAFWCNPISGHNTLYWYLQNLGQGPELLIRYENEEAVDDSQLPKDRFSAERLKGVDSTLKIQPAELGDSAVYLCASAAQGSTEAFFGQGTRLTVV.

This clone was counted once. V and J are TRBV7-9 and TRBJ2-1; 12 bases agree with TRBD2. CDR3 length: 17 amino acids. The V gene end was trimmed by 5 bases and the J gene end by 4 bases; junction bases not matched to a gene: 9. CDR1 and CDR2 from the germline V gene are SEHNR and FQNEAQ (reference sequence). The CDR3: CASSHPSGRASYNEQFF. The CDR3 DNA reads as TGTGCCAGCAGCCACCCTAGCGGGAGGGCTTCATACAATGAGCAGTTCTTC. The full variable domain, rest sourced from reference TRBV7-9 and TRBJ2-1, is DTGVSQNPRHKITKRGQNVTFRCDPISEHNRLYWYRQTLGQGPEFLTYFQNEAQLEKSRLLSDRFSAERPKGSFSTLEIQRTEQGDSAMYLCASSHPSGRASYNEQFFGPGTRLTVL.

The chain is built from TRBV18 and TRBJ2-1, with 10 nucleotides matching TRBD2. Trimming took 6 bases from V and 3 from J; bases not matched to a gene: 5. The CDR3 is made up of 15 amino acids. Germline CDR1 and CDR2: KGHSH and LQKENI. The chain's CDR3 is CASSSGLALYNEQFF. CDR3 in DNA: TGTGCCAGCTCGTCGGGACTAGCGCTCTACAATGAGCAGTTCTTC.

The chain uses TRBV6-1 and TRBJ2-7; 13 bases line up with TRBD2. This CDR3 has 17 residues. With V trimmed by 1 base and J by 3 bases, 6 bases remained unmatched. CDR1 and CDR2 (germline): MNHNS, SASEGT. The CDR3 DNA reads as TGTGCCAGCAGTGAAGGTTGGGGGACTAGCGGGATCTACGAGCAGTACTTC. Translated, it gives CASSEGWGTSGIYEQYF.